Listed here are 7 T cell receptor beta chains from one sample, sequenced in a study of T cells in Graves' hyperthyroidism and ophthalmopathy. What was amplified from RNA transcripts were TCR beta CDR3 regions. The TCR CDR3 first-round RT-PCR relied on the HTBI primer set. MiXCR was run by TCRdb on the multiplex PCR reads, yielding one entry per CDR3 protein. The sample yields 550,000 to 800,000 distinct CDR3 sequences, 16% seen once. What was sequenced was blood. The receptor source for this set is a man aged 18 to 30 with Graves' hyperthyroidism.

This clonotype was seen a handful of times. The V gene is TRBV19, the J gene TRBJ2-3; D uncertain. Germline values: CDR1 LNHDA, CDR2 SQIVND (reference sequence). V was shortened by 3 bases and J by 0 bases, with 10 bases between the two germline ends. The CDR3 loop spans 15 amino acids. The DNA of the CDR3 is TGTGCCAGTAGTATCACTCTTCTTAGCACAGATACGCAGTATTTT. Translation: CASSITLLSTDTQYF.

This clonotype was observed many times. V usage is TRBV5-1 and J usage is TRBJ2-3; no reliable D call. This CDR3 comprises 14 residues. V lost 0 bases and J lost 8, with 13 bases in between. The germline V gene encodes CDR1 SGHRS and CDR2 YFSETQ. CDR3: CASSLDRPLGTQYF. CDR3 in DNA: TGCGCCAGCAGCTTGGACCGCCCGCTCGGTACGCAGTATTTT.

This clonotype appeared many times. V usage is TRBV7-8 and J usage is TRBJ2-2; D perhaps matches TRBD2 (5 bases). Trimming stripped 6 bases from V and 7 bases from J, with 12 bases between. The CDR3 is made up of 13 amino acids. In germline, CDR1 is SGHVS, CDR2 FQNEAQ. This CDR3 reads CASSPSLNGELFF. The CDR3 DNA reads TGTGCCAGCAGTCCTAGCTTGAACGGGGAGCTGTTTTTT.

This clonotype was counted ten times or more. J is TRBJ1-1 and V is TRBV28; a weak D match, TRBD1 (5 bases). The CDR3 contains 13 residues. CDR1 and CDR2 (germline): MDHEN, SYDVKM. Deletions cut 8 bases from V and 5 bases from J, with 15 bases between. This chain's CDR3 is CASGGAGTTEAFF. DNA for the CDR3: TGTGCCAGCGGCGGGGCCGGCACTACTGAAGCTTTCTTT.

The chain links TRBV9 to TRBJ2-7; 7 nucleotides match TRBD2. There are 15 residues in the CDR3. Germline CDR1 reads SGDLS; CDR2 reads YYNGEE. J was trimmed by 2 bases and V by 0 bases; bases with no gene match: 5. CDR3 nucleotide sequence: TGTGCCAGCAGCGTAGGTAGCGGGCAGACCTACGAGCAGTACTTC. Translation gives CASSVGSGQTYEQYF.

V and J are TRBV29-1 and TRBJ1-2; D remains ambiguous. The V and J ends lost 4 bases and 2 bases respectively, with 14 bases between them. Germline V gene sequence: CDR1 SQVTM, CDR2 ANQGSEA. CDR3 length: 14 residues. In DNA, the CDR3 is TGCAGCGTTGCCTCTGGAGGAGTGAACTATGGCTACACCTTC. Translation: CSVASGGVNYGYTF.

The chain links TRBV5-1 to TRBJ1-4; D unclear. The CDR3 is made up of 15 amino acids. V was shortened by 5 bases and J by 0 bases, with 11 bases between the two germline ends. In germline, CDR1 is SGHRS, CDR2 YFSETQ. The CDR3 DNA sequence: TGCGCCAGCAGGTCGGGGTACTCAACTAATGAAAAACTGTTTTTT. Its translation is CASRSGYSTNEKLFF.